What follows is one T cell receptor (beta chain) and its context. Patients at the Seattle site were enrolled during active infection and followed longitudinally. The data belong to a study of blood T cell repertoires in COVID-19. Study overall: T cells, B-cell-depleted T cells, or PBMCs provided the cDNA or gDNA that served as material.

As handled by the study authors: Nucleated cell number was recorded as an estimate derived from reference gene primer amplification. TCRdb's copy holds only in-frame clones and misses some; the assay was immunoSEQ multiplex PCR. V, J and clone size reflect that table, while D and trimming were determined from the DNA. The profile shows 250,000 to 300,000 clones, 80% to 90% of them singletons. The CDR3 has 16 amino acids. Sequencing was done on a sample of peripheral blood. The sequence was obtained from a woman aged 70-85 years with COVID-19, enrolled during active disease. The chain recombines TRBV21-1 with TRBJ1-1; the table gives TRBD1 as D, unverified against the DNA. TRBV21-1 corresponds to a pseudogene. In DNA form, the CDR3 reads TGTGCCAGCAGCAAATATGGGGACAGGAATAACACTGAAGCTTTCTTT. As protein: CASSKYGDRNNTEAFF.